These 30 T cell receptor beta chains came from one sample sequenced in a study of CD8+ T cells in alopecia areata. Sample treatment: oral pan-JAK inhibitor, 5-10 mg twice daily. Investigators isolated RNA and reverse transcribed it into cDNA to act as the sequencing template. The table came from immunoSEQ multiplex PCR; TCRdb's copy has only in-frame clones and leaves some out. The repertoire holds about 190,000 clones, with 60% as singletons. The sample was CD4+ T cells sorted from blood, taken at week 24, from a patient treated with tofacitinib. The receptors were gathered from a human donor with alopecia areata.

V gene TRBV25-1 combines with J gene TRBJ1-2; D unclear. Per germline, CDR1 MGHDK and CDR2 SYGVNS. The CDR3 totals 13 residues. V dropped 2 bases and J dropped 10 bases, with 14 bases sitting between them. CDR3 protein: CASSEEKGSSYTF. CDR3 bases: TGTGCCAGCAGTGAAGAGAAGGGTAGTTCCTACACCTTC.

This clone has more than one count but fewer than ten. This chain connects TRBV6-6 to TRBJ2-3; TRBD2 matches 8 bases. Germline V lookup: CDR1 MNHNY, CDR2 SVGAGI (reference sequence). This CDR3 spans 13 amino acids. Unmatched junction bases numbered 12, after V lost 11 bases and J lost 8 bases. The chain's CDR3 is CAARGANMGTQYF. In DNA form, the CDR3 reads TGTGCCGCGCGGGGGGCGAATATGGGTACGCAGTATTTT.

V gene TRBV30 combines with J gene TRBJ2-7, with D hard to call. This CDR3 contains 11 residues. Trimming removed 2 bases from V and 2 bases from J, with 4 bases in between. The germline V gene has CDR1 GTSNPN and CDR2 SVGIG (reference sequence). The chain's CDR3 is CAWSWTYEQYF. The CDR3 DNA reads TGTGCCTGGAGTTGGACCTACGAGCAGTACTTC.

V usage is TRBV6-5 and J usage is TRBJ1-1; D is unclear. CDR3 size: 13 residues. Between the trimmed V and J ends, which lost 11 bases and 3 bases, there was a span of 16 bases. Germline lookup yields CDR1 MNHEY and CDR2 SVGAGI. The CDR3 protein is CASRNSRDTEAFF. The CDR3 DNA reads TGTGCCTCTAGGAATAGCAGAGACACTGAAGCTTTCTTT.

This clone was seen just once. The chain combines TRBV4-2 with TRBJ2-3, with D tentatively TRBD2 (7 bases). CDR1 is LGHNA and CDR2 is YNFKEQ in the germline V gene. This CDR3 is built from 16 residues. V lost 0 bases and J 1 base, leaving 11 bases between the germline ends. The CDR3 region is CASSQEGGAGTDTQYF. Written as DNA, the CDR3 is TGTGCCAGCAGCCAAGAAGGGGGGGCTGGCACAGATACGCAGTATTTT.

CDR3 DNA: TGTGCCAGTTCTTCGGATGCGTATAATTCACCCCTCCACTTT. Amino acids: CASSSDAYNSPLHF. The chain employs TRBV25-1 and TRBJ1-6; D remains unclear. The CDR3 spans 14 residues. Per the germline V gene, CDR1 is MGHDK and CDR2 is SYGVNS. V gave up 9 bases and J gave up 4 bases, with 13 bases separating them.

This chain uses TRBV20-1 with TRBJ1-1; D is uncertain. The CDR3 contains 11 residues. The germline V gene has CDR1 DFQATT and CDR2 SNEGSKA (reference sequence). Trimming took off 5 bases at V and 2 bases at J, with 6 bases between the two ends. The DNA for the CDR3 is TGCAGTGCTCCACTTAACACTGAAGCTTTCTTT. It translates to CSAPLNTEAFF.

This clone showed up just a few times. V usage is TRBV5-1 and J usage is TRBJ2-1; D is perhaps TRBD1 (5 bases). V was cut by 4 bases and J by 2 bases, with 13 bases left in between. Germline V lookup: CDR1 SGHRS, CDR2 YFSETQ. The CDR3 spans 15 residues. The CDR3: CASSPVLGAYNEQFF. Written as DNA, the CDR3 is TGCGCCAGCAGCCCGGTTTTAGGGGCCTACAATGAGCAGTTCTTC.

V is TRBV5-1 and J is TRBJ2-7; the match to TRBD1 covers 9 bases. CDR3 length: 15 residues. Unmatched junction bases numbered 8, after V lost 4 bases and J lost 3 bases. Per the germline V gene, CDR1 is SGHRS and CDR2 is YFSETQ. The CDR3 spells CASSGPGQGGYEQYF. Here the CDR3 DNA reads TGCGCCAGCAGCGGACCGGGACAGGGAGGCTACGAGCAGTACTTC.

The gene calls are TRBV4-1 and TRBJ2-3; possibly TRBD2 for D (7 bases). V shed 1 base and J shed 4 bases, with 15 bases lying between them. Germline CDR1 and CDR2: MGHRA and YSYEKL. The CDR3 consists of 16 residues. The CDR3 is CASSQGVAGAPDTQYF. The CDR3 region has the DNA TGCGCCAGCAGCCAAGGGGTTGCGGGGGCCCCAGATACGCAGTATTTT.

The CDR3 DNA sequence: TGTGCCTGGAGCCCCGTATCGAGCCGAATTGAGTACTTC. Its translation is CAWSPVSSRIEYF. The rearrangement joins TRBV30 to TRBJ2-7; D gene unclear. Germline CDR1 is GTSNPN and CDR2 is SVGIG (reference sequence). The CDR3 is 13 amino acids. Trimming left V 3 bases short and J 11 bases short, with 20 bases between.

Remarks on this clone: One end of the junction varies from germline; a read error may be responsible. The genes are TRBV4-2 and TRBJ2-4; D is undetermined. CDR1 LGHNA and CDR2 YNFKEQ come from the germline V gene. CDR3 length: 13 amino acids. This CDR3 is CASSQGAQNIQYF. The CDR3 DNA sequence: TGTGCCAGCAGCCAAGGAGCCCAAAACATTCAGTACTTC.

The rearrangement links TRBV5-1 to TRBJ2-5; D is perhaps TRBD1 (5 bases). The CDR3 runs 15 residues. CDR1 is SGHRS and CDR2 is YFSETQ in the germline V gene. V dropped 3 bases and J dropped 4 bases, with 16 bases sitting between them. CDR3 sequence: CASSSNQGGGETQYF. CDR3 nucleotide sequence: TGCGCCAGCAGCTCGAACCAGGGCGGCGGAGAGACCCAGTACTTC.

Many counts were recorded for this clone. The chain uses TRBV19 and TRBJ2-3, with D tentatively TRBD2 (7 bases). CDR1 and CDR2 from the germline V gene are LNHDA and SQIVND (reference sequence). V was cut by 3 bases and J by 3 bases, with 16 bases left in between. This CDR3 has 16 residues. The CDR3 loop reads CASSMTGLEETDTQYF. The CDR3 DNA is TGTGCCAGTAGTATGACAGGACTAGAAGAAACAGATACGCAGTATTTT.

This chain uses TRBV5-4 with TRBJ2-7, with 9 bases matching TRBD1. This CDR3 contains 14 residues. J was trimmed by 1 base and V by 4 bases; bases with no gene match: 3. Germline-derived CDR1 and CDR2 are SGHNT and YYREEE (reference sequence). The CDR3 DNA reads TGTGCCAGCAGCCGAGACAGGGGGTCCTACGAGCAGTACTTC. Translated: CASSRDRGSYEQYF.

This clone has only a few counts. This chain uses TRBV2 with TRBJ1-2; the match to TRBD1 covers 7 bases. The germline CDR1 and CDR2 sequences are SNHLY and FYNNEI. The V segment lost 8 bases and the J segment 4 bases; nucleotides outside the gene matches: 7. This CDR3 region has 13 residues. The CDR3: CASGGQEGYGYTF. CDR3 sequence (DNA): TGTGCCAGCGGTGGACAGGAGGGCTATGGCTACACCTTC.

This clone turned up a few times. This chain connects TRBV11-3 to TRBJ2-3; 8 nucleotides agree with TRBD1. CDR3 length: 14 residues. Unmatched junction bases numbered 5, after V lost 1 base and J lost 8 bases. The germline gives CDR1 SGHNT, CDR2 YENEEA. CDR3 coding DNA: TGTGCCAGCAGCTTAGGCCAGGGGGCGCGTACGCAGTATTTT. Residues: CASSLGQGARTQYF.

This chain joins TRBV27 and TRBJ1-6; tentatively, D is TRBD1 (6 bases). V was shortened by 7 bases and J by 6 bases, with 19 bases between the two germline ends. This CDR3 is built from 16 residues. The germline V gene has CDR1 MNHEY and CDR2 SMNVEV (reference sequence). The CDR3 is CASTLRGAQINSPLHF. The CDR3 DNA follows: TGTGCCAGCACCCTCCGGGGGGCGCAAATTAATTCACCCCTCCACTTT.

The chain uses TRBV7-2 and TRBJ2-7; TRBD1 agrees at 9 bases. The J segment lost 4 bases and the V segment lost 3 bases, leaving 4 bases of the junction unmatched. The germline V gene has CDR1 SGHTA and CDR2 FQGNSA. The CDR3 covers 14 residues. CDR3 nucleotide sequence: TGTGCCAGCAGCTTTGGGACAGGGATGTACGAGCAGTACTTC. Protein product: CASSFGTGMYEQYF.

The chain combines TRBV30 with TRBJ2-3; 9 nucleotides align to TRBD1. CDR1 GTSNPN and CDR2 SVGIG come from the germline V gene (reference sequence). J lost 4 bases, V lost 2 bases, and 7 bases had no gene match. The CDR3 has 15 residues. CDR3 nucleotide sequence: TGTGCCTGGAGTCCCGGGACAGGGAGGTCAGATACGCAGTATTTT. Protein sequence: CAWSPGTGRSDTQYF.

The chain joins TRBV9 to TRBJ2-5, with D unresolved. The CDR3 totals 13 residues. Germline V gives CDR1 SGDLS, CDR2 YYNGEE. Trimming took 7 bases from V and 5 from J, leaving 15 bases between them. CDR3 in DNA: TGTGCCAGCTCCGTTGAGAGGTGGGAGACCCAGTACTTC. Translated, it gives CASSVERWETQYF.

A remark on this clone: Other DNA sequences within the sample encode an identical CDR3. The chain combines TRBV29-1 with TRBJ1-2; D remains ambiguous. Trimming shortened V by 4 bases and J by 6 bases, and 3 bases separated the two germline ends. Germline V CDR1 and CDR2: SQVTM, ANQGSEA. The CDR3 runs 9 residues. CDR3 loop: CSVVDGYTF. In DNA, the CDR3 is TGCAGCGTTGTAGATGGCTACACCTTC.

This CDR3 is CASIVSPYNSPLHF. The CDR3 DNA sequence: TGTGCCAGCATCGTATCGCCTTATAATTCACCCCTCCACTTT. The chain recombines TRBV2 with TRBJ1-6; D unresolved. CDR3 length: 14 amino acids. From germline, CDR1 is SNHLY and CDR2 FYNNEI. V was cut by 7 bases and J by 4 bases, with 11 bases left in between.

This clone was picked up a small number of times. The rearrangement links TRBV29-1 to TRBJ2-2; D remains ambiguous. V was cut by 6 bases and J by 1 base, with 12 bases left in between. Germline values: CDR1 SQVTM, CDR2 ANQGSEA. This CDR3 is built from 14 residues. CDR3 nucleotide sequence: TGCAGCGTCGGGCTTAGGATGAACACCGGGGAGCTGTTTTTT. This sequence encodes CSVGLRMNTGELFF.

The CDR3 is CAWSVRRQTGYTF. CDR3 sequence (DNA): TGTGCCTGGAGTGTACGACGACAGACGGGCTACACCTTC. J is TRBJ1-2 and V is TRBV30; D perhaps matches TRBD1 (5 bases). Germline CDR1 is GTSNPN and CDR2 is SVGIG (reference sequence). Trimming cost V 0 bases and J 8 bases, with 13 bases left between them. The CDR3 has 13 residues.

The chain has TRBV7-2 and TRBJ2-3; 7 bases match TRBD1. V was clipped by 5 bases and J by 0 bases; unmatched bases: 5. CDR3 length equals 15 residues. The germline gives CDR1 SGHTA, CDR2 FQGNSA. Written as DNA, the CDR3 is TGTGCCAGCAGCAGAAGGGGGCCAAGCACAGATACGCAGTATTTT. The encoded protein is CASSRRGPSTDTQYF.

This rearrangement joins TRBV29-1 to TRBJ1-1; no clear D. The germline V gene encodes CDR1 SQVTM and CDR2 ANQGSEA. V was clipped by 4 bases and J by 1 base, with 10 bases between them. The CDR3 is 13 residues long. The CDR3 region is CSVGRTQNTEAFF. Here the CDR3 DNA reads TGCAGCGTTGGACGGACCCAGAACACTGAAGCTTTCTTT.

This clone was detected a few times. The rearrangement links TRBV15 to TRBJ2-3; D may correspond to TRBD1 or TRBD2 (5 bases each). Trimming removed 0 bases at V and 8 bases at J, with 9 bases between. The germline V gene has CDR1 LNHNV and CDR2 YYDKDF (reference sequence). The CDR3 is 13 amino acids. Here the CDR3 reads CATSREGVGTQYF. The CDR3 DNA is TGTGCCACCAGCAGAGAGGGGGTGGGTACGCAGTATTTT.

The gene calls are TRBV7-2 and TRBJ2-7, with a weak D call TRBD2 (6 bases). The V gene's germline CDR1 is SGHTA and CDR2 FQGNSA. The CDR3 has 15 residues. V lost 3 bases and J 1 base, leaving 13 bases between the germline ends. CDR3 region: CASSFGGVISYEQYF. In nucleotides, the CDR3 is TGTGCCAGCAGCTTTGGCGGGGTCATTTCCTACGAGCAGTACTTC.

This clone turned up a few times. The chain uses TRBV7-3 and TRBJ2-5; D possibly matches TRBD1 or TRBD2 (5 bases each). Germline CDR1 reads SGHTA; CDR2 reads FQGTGA. V lost 6 bases and J 2 bases, leaving 13 bases between the germline ends. The CDR3 contains 14 residues. Here the CDR3 DNA reads TGTGCCAGCAGTGGGCCGGGACCTCAAGAGACCCAGTACTTC. Residues: CASSGPGPQETQYF.